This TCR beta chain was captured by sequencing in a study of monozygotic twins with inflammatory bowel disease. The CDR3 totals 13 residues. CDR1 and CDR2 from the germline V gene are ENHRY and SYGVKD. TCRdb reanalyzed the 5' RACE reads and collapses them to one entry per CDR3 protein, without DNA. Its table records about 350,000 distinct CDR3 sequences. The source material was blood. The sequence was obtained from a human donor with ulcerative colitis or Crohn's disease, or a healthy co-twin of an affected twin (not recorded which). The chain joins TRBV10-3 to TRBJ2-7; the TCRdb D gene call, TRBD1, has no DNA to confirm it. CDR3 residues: CAISGTDKYEQYF.